This TCR beta chain was sequenced for a study of human T cells and chemical hapten exposure. For the study at large: 2% DPC applied to a 2 cm by 2 cm arm area sensitized donors.

The time point: patch test 1, 2 weeks after DPC sensitization. The treatment is: therapeutic diphenylcyclopropenone sensitization with weekly scalp DPC. Each donor was an alopecia patient between 18 and 70 years of age who qualified for DPC. Separate cDNA molecules received unique molecular identifiers, which the library attached to them. One entry per CDR3 protein, called by TCRdb with MiXCR from the RACE reads. The sample yields some 49,000 distinct CDR3 sequences, approximately 9.1% seen once. The clonotype comes from a woman aged 45-65 years with alopecia areata. Some clones in this sample may be carry-over from other donors' samples. The sequencing used whole blood, collected in connection with sensitization to the hapten diphenylcyclopropenone (DPC).

CDR3 amino acids: CASSSSGGTEQFF. Written as DNA, the CDR3 is TGTGCCAGCAGCTCCTCCGGGGGCACTGAGCAGTTCTTC. The rearrangement links TRBV7-9 to TRBJ2-1; either TRBD1 or TRBD2 may fit D (6 bases each). The CDR3 loop spans 13 amino acids. The V gene lost 4 bases and the J gene lost 9 bases, with 13 bases spanning the gap. Germline lookup yields CDR1 SEHNR and CDR2 FQNEAQ (reference sequence).